The subject of this entry is one T cell receptor (beta chain). No antigen is known for it. The time point was: new active TB diagnosis, blood taken before or within 7 days of starting treatment. Confirmation came from sputum smear and/or culture positivity for M. tuberculosis. The record originates from a study of T cells in tuberculosis. Study-wide results and caveats: The TCR-beta difference was not significant; alpha differences partly reflected length.

CDR1 is LNHDA and CDR2 is SQIVND in the germline V gene (reference sequence). The CDR3 runs 13 residues. V lost 3 bases and J lost 1, with 6 bases in between. Here immunoSEQ multiplex PCR was the method, and the copy in TCRdb shows in-frame clones only, minus some. The table has tens of thousands of clones, 93% seen once. This material consisted of PBMCs, taken at tuberculosis diagnosis. This clonotype was obtained from an adult with tuberculosis. The J gene is TRBJ1-1, the V gene TRBV19, with D unclear. CDR3 amino acids: CASSMGANTEAFF. CDR3 DNA sequence: TGTGCCAGTAGTATGGGCGCGAACACTGAAGCTTTCTTT. Using reference TRBV19 and TRBJ1-1 for the parts outside the CDR3, the full variable domain is DGGITQSPKYLFRKEGQNVTLSCEQNLNHDAMYWYRQDPGQGLRLIYYSQIVNDFQKGDIAEGYSVSREKKESFPLTVTSAQKNPTAFYLCASSMGANTEAFFGQGTRLTVV.